This TCR beta chain comes out of a study of somatic mutations in cytotoxic T cells in rheumatoid arthritis (dated by TCRdb to the late 2010s). At the level of the whole study: Before any treatment started and right after they were diagnosed, patients gave peripheral blood samples (less than 33 ml EDTA). Some V beta antibody-stained T-cell populations were flow-sorted on a FACSAria II or Sony SH800 at nearly 100% purity, and sorted V beta1+ cells also underwent TCRB sequencing. Whether expanded CD8+ T-cell clones in untreated, newly diagnosed rheumatoid arthritis carry somatic mutations was the study question, and clonality was characterized with TCRB deep sequencing. TCRB deep sequencing covered 65 to 80 patients with rheumatoid arthritis along with some 22 healthy controls. Patient and control groups had essentially identical median ages.

On an AutoMACS, CD4+ and CD8+ cells were isolated via positive magnetic bead selection, and their purity was verified by flow cytometry. A TCR V beta antibody panel was used in flow cytometry to screen first for clonal expansions, which were then characterized by TCRB deep sequencing of sorted CD8+ fractions. Peripheral blood mononuclear cells were obtained using density gradient separation with Ficoll-Paque PLUS. Nucleospin Tissue or Tissue XS kits were used to extract DNA from CD4-enriched, CD8-enriched or PBMC samples, and a Qubit 2.0 fluorometer was used for quantification. Results the study describes overall, beyond this receptor: CD8+ T-cell clonality in rheumatoid arthritis patients was not significantly different from that in age-matched healthy controls. In patients, CD8+ clonality rose with age (Spearman r ~ 0.53), which was not the case in healthy controls. No adjustment for multiple comparisons was made for the slight TRBV07 underrepresentation in patients. The largest CD8+ clone made up more than 20% of CD8+ cells in about an eighth of the 65 patients, and blood and synovial fluid shared several identical CD8+ TCRB sequences. It was unknown which antigens the expanded CD8+ clones targeted, and their absence from virus-specific databases did not exclude viral specificity.

Remarks on this clone: This receptor's antigen is unknown. One base away there is no much larger clone; base qualities are not given.

The CDR3 starts with the cysteine, ends with the phenylalanine, and has 15 residues. The DNA shown is the 45-base CDR3, in frame from base 1. The germline V gene gives CDR1 as SGHDT and CDR2 as YYEEEE. Trimming removed 0 bases from V and 7 bases from J; the gene matches leave 9 bases unexplained. Sequencing of TCRB CDR3 was done on genomic DNA with the immunoSEQ assay. As for the authors' bioinformatics: When patient CD8+ clones exceeding 1% were checked against published virus-specific TCRB sequences, only a few matched. Nothing other than productive TCRB rearrangements was included in the analyses. A clone was defined by a unique TCRB CDR3 sequence, and clonality was computed as a productive clonality index based on Shannon entropy. Repertoire overlap between two samples was calculated from the template counts of each clone relative to total templates per sample. A correlation with a Spearman r of over 0.55 was found between V-gene usage by flow cytometry and V-gene usage by TCRB sequencing. TCRdb took over this immuneACCESS table, retaining in-frame rearrangements with V and J assigned. Such tables are incomplete; in checked studies, under half of the missing clones stem from an unresolved V gene, and the remainder is unexplained. V and J calls plus clone size are reproduced from that table; the DNA served to infer D and trimming. The sample table records about 20,000 clones; roughly 82% of these occur just once. The ten largest make up approximately 9.1% of the sample.

Sequences were obtained from CD8+ T cells sorted from blood. The chain employs TRBV5-6 and TRBJ1-1, and TRBD1 matches 7 of the central bases. This clonotype was obtained from an adult with rheumatoid arthritis. Read as DNA, the sequence is TGTGCCAGCAGCTTGGAATCGACAGGGAGTTTTGAAGCTTTCTTT. Translated, this is CASSLESTGSFEAFF.